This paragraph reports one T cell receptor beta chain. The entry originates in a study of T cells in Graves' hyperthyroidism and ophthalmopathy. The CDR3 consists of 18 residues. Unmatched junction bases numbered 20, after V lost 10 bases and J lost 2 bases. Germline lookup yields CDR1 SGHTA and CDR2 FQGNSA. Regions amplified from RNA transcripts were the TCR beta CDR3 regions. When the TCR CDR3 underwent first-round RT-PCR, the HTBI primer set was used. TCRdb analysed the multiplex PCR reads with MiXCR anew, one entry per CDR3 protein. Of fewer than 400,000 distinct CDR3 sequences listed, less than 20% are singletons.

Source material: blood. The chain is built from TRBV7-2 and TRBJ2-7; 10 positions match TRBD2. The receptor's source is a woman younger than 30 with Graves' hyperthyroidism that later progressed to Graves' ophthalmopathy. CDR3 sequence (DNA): TGTGCCACCTCTCCCGGGAGGGCTAGCGGGAGTTTGACCTACGAGCAGTACTTC. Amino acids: CATSPGRASGSLTYEQYF.